One sample yielded the 12 T cell receptor beta chains listed below, sequenced in a study of PD-L1 blockade in urothelial cancer. Time point given: peripheral blood 6 weeks after treatment start. The data were produced by immunoSEQ multiplex PCR, yet TCRdb's version contains in-frame clones alone and is incomplete. The table includes tens of thousands of clones, around 90% detected once. Specimen: PBMCs, collected around atezolizumab (anti-PD-L1) treatment. These TCRs come from a man in his 70s with urothelial cancer.

The chain couples TRBV7-3 to TRBJ2-1; TRBD2 matches at 9 bases. CDR1 SGHTA and CDR2 FQGTGA come from the germline V gene. The J segment lost 9 bases and the V segment lost 5 bases, leaving 8 bases of the junction unmatched. This CDR3 region has 14 residues. This CDR3 reads CASSLMGTSSEQFF. CDR3 nucleotide sequence: TGTGCCAGCAGCCTTATGGGGACTAGCAGTGAGCAGTTCTTC.

This rearrangement joins TRBV28 to TRBJ2-1; 7 nucleotides agree with TRBD1. Germline assignment: CDR1 MDHEN and CDR2 SYDVKM. Trimming took 5 bases from V and 3 from J; bases not matched to a gene: 10. The CDR3 is 16 amino acids. In DNA form, the CDR3 reads TGTGCCAGCAGTATCGACAGGGCGACCTACTACAATGAGCAGTTCTTC. Translated, it gives CASSIDRATYYNEQFF.

The J gene is TRBJ2-1, the V gene TRBV6-4, with 9 bases fitting TRBD1. The trim removed 0 bases at V and 10 bases at J, leaving 13 bases unmatched. CDR3 length equals 17 residues. The germline V gene encodes CDR1 MRHNA and CDR2 SNTAGT. The CDR3 loop reads CASSDSTYGQGLVEQFF. In nucleotides, the CDR3 is TGTGCCAGCAGTGACTCGACGTACGGACAGGGGTTGGTGGAGCAGTTCTTC.

This clone was detected once. The J gene is TRBJ2-1, the V gene TRBV30; 14 bases fit TRBD2. The germline CDR1 and CDR2 sequences are GTSNPN and SVGIG (reference sequence). The CDR3 sequence is 13 residues long. Trimming removed 4 bases from V and 13 bases from J; junction bases left unmatched: 6. The CDR3 protein is CAWNLGLAGGQFF. The DNA of the CDR3 is TGTGCCTGGAACCTCGGACTAGCGGGAGGTCAGTTCTTC.

The rearrangement uses TRBV5-4 and TRBJ2-2; 8 nucleotides line up with TRBD2. V lost 5 bases and J lost 3; bases outside the gene matches: 6. CDR1 is SGHNT and CDR2 is YYREEE in the germline V gene (reference sequence). CDR3 length: 15 residues. CDR3: CASRPGGAYTGELFF. CDR3 sequence (DNA): TGTGCCAGCAGACCGGGGGGGGCTTACACCGGGGAGCTGTTTTTT.

The chain employs TRBV7-9 and TRBJ1-2, with 7 bases lining up with TRBD1. V dropped 7 bases and J dropped 7; count of bases not matched to a gene: 6. The CDR3 has 12 residues. Germline CDR1 reads SEHNR; CDR2 reads FQNEAQ (reference sequence). The CDR3 protein is CASTMTGLGYTF. CDR3 sequence (DNA): TGTGCCAGCACCATGACAGGGCTTGGCTACACCTTC.

The gene calls are TRBV5-1 and TRBJ2-2, with 7 bases that match TRBD1. From germline, CDR1 is SGHRS and CDR2 YFSETQ. The trim removed 4 bases at V and 3 bases at J, leaving 15 bases unmatched. The CDR3 sequence is 18 residues long. The CDR3 sequence: CASSTRPPGTVDTGELFF. The CDR3, as DNA: TGCGCCAGCAGCACCCGTCCGCCCGGGACAGTAGACACCGGGGAGCTGTTTTTT.

The gene calls are TRBV6-5 and TRBJ2-3; no definite D call. The CDR3 has 14 residues. Germline V gene lookup returns CDR1 MNHEY and CDR2 SVGAGI. The V gene lost 2 bases and the J gene lost 3 bases, with 9 bases spanning the gap. In DNA, the CDR3 is TGTGCCAGCAGTTACGTCGCGGCGACAGATACGCAGTATTTT. It translates to CASSYVAATDTQYF.

The chain carries TRBV7-2 and TRBJ1-2; a weak D match, TRBD1 (6 bases). Germline V gene sequence: CDR1 SGHTA, CDR2 FQGNSA. V was trimmed by 1 base and J by 8 bases, leaving 11 bases between them. The CDR3 has 13 amino acids. The CDR3 nucleotides read TGTGCCAGCAGCTTAGGGGGGCGGAAGGGCTACACCTTC. This sequence encodes CASSLGGRKGYTF.

V is TRBV27 and J is TRBJ1-1; 9 nucleotides match TRBD1. The ends lost 5 bases at V and 1 base at J; junction bases unmatched: 20. The germline CDR1 and CDR2 sequences are MNHEY and SMNVEV (reference sequence). The CDR3 runs 20 residues. The CDR3 nucleotides read TGTGCCAGCAGTCGGACCGGGACAGGGTTGTTTGATGCCAGGAACACTGAAGCTTTCTTT. Protein: CASSRTGTGLFDARNTEAFF.

This clone has a single count. This rearrangement joins TRBV13 to TRBJ2-1, with D hard to call. The V and J ends lost 2 bases and 9 bases respectively, with 8 bases between them. The CDR3 has 12 residues. CDR1 PRHDT and CDR2 FYEKMQ come from the germline V gene (reference sequence). The CDR3 DNA reads as TGTGCCAGCAGCTTACCAGACACTGAGCAGTTCTTC. Its translation is CASSLPDTEQFF.

The chain employs TRBV28 and TRBJ2-2; 9 bases line up with TRBD1. Losses at the gene ends were 3 bases for V and 9 bases for J; bases not matched to a gene: 11. This CDR3 contains 16 residues. Germline V gene data show CDR1 as MDHEN and CDR2 as SYDVKM. CDR3 amino acids: CASSFRLGQGTRELFF. The CDR3 DNA is TGTGCCAGCAGTTTTCGGCTTGGACAGGGGACTAGGGAGCTGTTTTTT.